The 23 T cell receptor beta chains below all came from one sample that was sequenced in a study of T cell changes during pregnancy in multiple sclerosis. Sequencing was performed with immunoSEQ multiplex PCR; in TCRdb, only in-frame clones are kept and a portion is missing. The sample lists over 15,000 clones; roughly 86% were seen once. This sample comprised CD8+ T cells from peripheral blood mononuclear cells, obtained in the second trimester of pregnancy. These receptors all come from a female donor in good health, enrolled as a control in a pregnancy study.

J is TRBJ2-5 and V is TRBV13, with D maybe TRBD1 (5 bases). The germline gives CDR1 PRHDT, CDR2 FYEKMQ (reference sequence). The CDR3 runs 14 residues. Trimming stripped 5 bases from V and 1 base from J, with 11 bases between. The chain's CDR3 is CASSRRQIQETQYF. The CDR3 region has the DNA TGTGCCAGCAGCAGACGACAGATCCAAGAGACCCAGTACTTC.

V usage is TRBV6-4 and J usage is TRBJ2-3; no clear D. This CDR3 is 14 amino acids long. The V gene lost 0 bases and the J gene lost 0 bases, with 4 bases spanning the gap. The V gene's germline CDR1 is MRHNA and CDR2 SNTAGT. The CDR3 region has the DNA TGTGCCAGCAGTGACTCAGCAAGCACAGATACGCAGTATTTT. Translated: CASSDSASTDTQYF.

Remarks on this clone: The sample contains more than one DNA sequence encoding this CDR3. CDR3 sequence (DNA): TGTGCCAGCAGTCTGGACACGAACACTGAAGCTTTCTTT. Its translation: CASSLDTNTEAFF. This rearrangement joins TRBV6-5 to TRBJ1-1; tentative D call: TRBD1 (5 bases). The CDR3 is 13 amino acids. With 5 bases removed from V and 1 base from J, the gap between germline ends came to 8 bases. Looked up from germline, CDR1 is MNHEY and CDR2 is SVGAGI.

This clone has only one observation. CDR3 region: CASSQGDSSYEQYF. In nucleotides, the CDR3 is TGTGCCAGCAGCCAAGGGGACAGCTCCTACGAGCAGTACTTC. The J gene is TRBJ2-7, the V gene TRBV4-2; TRBD1 aligns across 7 bases. Trimming took 1 base from V and 0 from J; bases not matched to a gene: 0. This CDR3 is built from 14 residues. CDR1 LGHNA and CDR2 YNFKEQ come from the germline V gene.

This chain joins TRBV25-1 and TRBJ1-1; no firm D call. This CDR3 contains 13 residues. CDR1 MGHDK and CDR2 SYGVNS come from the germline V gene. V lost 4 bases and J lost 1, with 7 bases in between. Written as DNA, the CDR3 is TGTGCCAGCAGTGCAGGCTCGAACACTGAAGCTTTCTTT. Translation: CASSAGSNTEAFF.

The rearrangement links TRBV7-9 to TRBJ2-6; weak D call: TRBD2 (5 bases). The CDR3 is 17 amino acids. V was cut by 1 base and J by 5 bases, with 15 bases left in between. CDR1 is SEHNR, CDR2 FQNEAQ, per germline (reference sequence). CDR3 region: CASSLDLLALWANVLTF. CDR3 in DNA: TGTGCCAGCAGCTTAGATCTGCTAGCCCTATGGGCCAACGTCCTGACTTTC.

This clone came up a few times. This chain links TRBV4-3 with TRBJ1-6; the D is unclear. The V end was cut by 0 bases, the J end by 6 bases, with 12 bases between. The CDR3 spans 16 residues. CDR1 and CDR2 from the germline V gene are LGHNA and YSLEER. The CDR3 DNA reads TGCGCCAGCAGCCAAGAAATTGGCAGCGGTAATTCACCCCTCCACTTT. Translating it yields CASSQEIGSGNSPLHF.

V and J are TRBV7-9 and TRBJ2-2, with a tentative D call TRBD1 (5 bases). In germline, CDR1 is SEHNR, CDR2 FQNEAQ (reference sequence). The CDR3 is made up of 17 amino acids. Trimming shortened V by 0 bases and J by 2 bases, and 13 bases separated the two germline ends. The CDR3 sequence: CASSLAGNRPNTGELFF. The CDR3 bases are TGTGCCAGCAGCTTAGCAGGGAACAGGCCTAACACCGGGGAGCTGTTTTTT.

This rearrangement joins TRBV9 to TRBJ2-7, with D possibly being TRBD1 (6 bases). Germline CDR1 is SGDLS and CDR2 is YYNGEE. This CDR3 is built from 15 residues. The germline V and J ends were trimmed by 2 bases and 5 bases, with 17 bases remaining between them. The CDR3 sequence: CASSVYRDLWDEQYF. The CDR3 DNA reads TGTGCCAGCAGCGTTTACAGGGATTTATGGGACGAGCAGTACTTC.

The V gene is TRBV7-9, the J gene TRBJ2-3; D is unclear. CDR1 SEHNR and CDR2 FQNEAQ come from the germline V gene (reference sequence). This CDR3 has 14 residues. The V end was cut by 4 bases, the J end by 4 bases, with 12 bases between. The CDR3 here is CASSSRQAPDTQYF. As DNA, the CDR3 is TGTGCCAGCAGCTCAAGACAAGCCCCAGATACGCAGTATTTT.

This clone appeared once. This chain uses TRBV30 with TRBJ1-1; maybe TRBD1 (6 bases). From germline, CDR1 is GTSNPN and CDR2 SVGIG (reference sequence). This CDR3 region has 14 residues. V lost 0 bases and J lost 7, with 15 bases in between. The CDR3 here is CAWSVLGTHHEAFF. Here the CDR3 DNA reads TGTGCCTGGAGTGTACTCGGGACACACCATGAAGCTTTCTTT.

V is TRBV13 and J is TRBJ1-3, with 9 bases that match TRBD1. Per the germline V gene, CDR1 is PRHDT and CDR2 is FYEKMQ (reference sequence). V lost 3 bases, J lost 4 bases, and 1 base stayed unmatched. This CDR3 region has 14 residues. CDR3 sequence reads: CASSFGTGGNTIYF. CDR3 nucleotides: TGTGCCAGCAGCTTCGGGACAGGGGGAAACACCATATATTTT.

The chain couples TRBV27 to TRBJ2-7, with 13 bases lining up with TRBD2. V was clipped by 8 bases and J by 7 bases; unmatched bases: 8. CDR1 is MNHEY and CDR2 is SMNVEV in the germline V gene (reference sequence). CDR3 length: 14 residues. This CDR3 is CASGPGTSGVEQYF. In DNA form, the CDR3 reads TGTGCCAGCGGGCCCGGGACTAGCGGGGTGGAGCAGTACTTC.

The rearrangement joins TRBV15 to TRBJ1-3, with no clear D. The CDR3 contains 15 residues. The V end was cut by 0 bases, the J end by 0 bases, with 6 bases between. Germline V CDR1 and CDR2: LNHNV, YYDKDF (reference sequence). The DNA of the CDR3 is TGTGCCACCAGCAGAGATCGCAGCTCTGGAAACACCATATATTTT. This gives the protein CATSRDRSSGNTIYF. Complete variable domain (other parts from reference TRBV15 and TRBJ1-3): DAMVIQNPRYQVTQFGKPVTLSCSQTLNHNVMYWYQQKSSQAPKLLFHYYDKDFNNEADTPDNFQSRRPNTSFCFLDIRSPGLGDTAMYLCATSRDRSSGNTIYFGEGSWLTVV.

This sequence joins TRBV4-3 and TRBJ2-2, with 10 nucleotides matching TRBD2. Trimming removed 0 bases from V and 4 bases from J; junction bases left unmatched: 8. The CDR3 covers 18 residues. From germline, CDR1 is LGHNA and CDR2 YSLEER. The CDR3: CASSQDGASGGPTGELFF. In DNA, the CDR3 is TGCGCCAGCAGCCAAGACGGGGCTAGCGGGGGACCCACCGGGGAGCTGTTTTTT.

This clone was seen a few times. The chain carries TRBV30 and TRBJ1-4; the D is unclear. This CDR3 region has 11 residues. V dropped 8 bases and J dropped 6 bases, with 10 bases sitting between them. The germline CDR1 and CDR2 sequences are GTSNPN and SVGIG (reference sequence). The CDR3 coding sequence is TGTGCCGGCCCCGTGGATGAAAAACTGTTTTTT. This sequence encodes CAGPVDEKLFF.

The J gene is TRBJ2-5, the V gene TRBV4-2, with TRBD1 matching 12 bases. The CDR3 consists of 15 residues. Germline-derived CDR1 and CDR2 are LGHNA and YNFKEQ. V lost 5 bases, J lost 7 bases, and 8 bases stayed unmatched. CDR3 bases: TGTGCCAGCAGCATGCGGGACAGGGGGCCCGGGACCCAGTACTTC. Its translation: CASSMRDRGPGTQYF.

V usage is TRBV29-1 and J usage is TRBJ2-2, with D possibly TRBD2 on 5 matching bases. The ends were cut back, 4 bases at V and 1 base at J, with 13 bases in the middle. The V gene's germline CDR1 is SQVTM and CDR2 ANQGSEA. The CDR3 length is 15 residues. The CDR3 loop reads CSVVAMTGNTGELFF. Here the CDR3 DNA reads TGCAGCGTTGTAGCGATGACGGGGAACACCGGGGAGCTGTTTTTT.

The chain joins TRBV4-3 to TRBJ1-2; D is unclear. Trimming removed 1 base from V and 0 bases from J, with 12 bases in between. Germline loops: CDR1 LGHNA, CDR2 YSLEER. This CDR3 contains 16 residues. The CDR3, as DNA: TGCGCCAGCAGCCAAGTAGATATTGTAGCTAACTATGGCTACACCTTC. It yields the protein CASSQVDIVANYGYTF.

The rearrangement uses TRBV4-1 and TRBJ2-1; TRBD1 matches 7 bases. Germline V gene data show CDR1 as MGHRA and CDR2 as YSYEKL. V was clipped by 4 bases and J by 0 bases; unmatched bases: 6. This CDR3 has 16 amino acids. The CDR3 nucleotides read TGCGCCAGCAGCCTTACCGGGACAGCCTCCTACAATGAGCAGTTCTTC. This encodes CASSLTGTASYNEQFF.

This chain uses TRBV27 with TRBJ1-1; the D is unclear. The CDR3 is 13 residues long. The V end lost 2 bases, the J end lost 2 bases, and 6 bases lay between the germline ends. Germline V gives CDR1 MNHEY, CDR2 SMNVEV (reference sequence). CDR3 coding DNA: TGTGCCAGCAGTTTAGCTAGCAACACTGAAGCTTTCTTT. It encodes CASSLASNTEAFF.

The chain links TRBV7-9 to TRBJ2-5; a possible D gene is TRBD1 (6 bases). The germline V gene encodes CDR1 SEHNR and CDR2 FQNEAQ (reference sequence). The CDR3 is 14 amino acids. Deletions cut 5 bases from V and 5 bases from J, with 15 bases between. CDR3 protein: CASSPRQDRETQYF. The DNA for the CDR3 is TGTGCCAGCAGCCCCAGACAGGATAGGGAGACCCAGTACTTC.

The CDR3 coding sequence is TGTGCCAGCAGCTCCCCCTTACAGGGGGCGCGGGGAAACACCATATATTTT. It translates to CASSSPLQGARGNTIYF. The chain carries TRBV7-9 and TRBJ1-3; 9 nucleotides match TRBD1. This CDR3 has 17 residues. Germline lookup yields CDR1 SEHNR and CDR2 FQNEAQ (reference sequence). J lost 4 bases, V lost 4 bases, and 11 bases had no gene match.